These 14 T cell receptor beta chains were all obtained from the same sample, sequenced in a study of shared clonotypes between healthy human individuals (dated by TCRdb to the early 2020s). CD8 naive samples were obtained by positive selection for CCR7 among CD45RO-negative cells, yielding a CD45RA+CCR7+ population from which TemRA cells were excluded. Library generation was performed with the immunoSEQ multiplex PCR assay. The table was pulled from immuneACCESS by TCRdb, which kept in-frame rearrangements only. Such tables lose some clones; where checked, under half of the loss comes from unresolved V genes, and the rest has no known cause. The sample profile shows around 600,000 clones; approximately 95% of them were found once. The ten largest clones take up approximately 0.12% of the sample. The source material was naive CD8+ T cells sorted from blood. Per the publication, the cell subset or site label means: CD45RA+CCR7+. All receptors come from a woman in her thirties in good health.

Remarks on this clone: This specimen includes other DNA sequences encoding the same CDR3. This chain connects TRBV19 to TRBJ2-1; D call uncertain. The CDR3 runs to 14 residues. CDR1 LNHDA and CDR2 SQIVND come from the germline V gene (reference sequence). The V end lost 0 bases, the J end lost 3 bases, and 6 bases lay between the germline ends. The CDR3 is CASSIDPSYNEQFF. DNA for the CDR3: TGTGCCAGTAGTATAGATCCCAGCTACAATGAGCAGTTCTTC.

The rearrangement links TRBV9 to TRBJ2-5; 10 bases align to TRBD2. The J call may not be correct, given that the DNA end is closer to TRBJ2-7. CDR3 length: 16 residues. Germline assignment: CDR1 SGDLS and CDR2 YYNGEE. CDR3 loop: CASSVSGRAGSYEQYF. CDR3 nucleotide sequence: TGTGCCAGCAGCGTAAGCGGGAGGGCGGGGTCCTACGAGCAGTACTTC.

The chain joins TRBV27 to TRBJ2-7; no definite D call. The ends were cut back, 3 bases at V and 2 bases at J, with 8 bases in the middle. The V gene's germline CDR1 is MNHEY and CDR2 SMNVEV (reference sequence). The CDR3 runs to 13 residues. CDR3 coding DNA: TGTGCCAGCAGTTTTACCATCGCCTACGAGCAGTACTTC. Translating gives CASSFTIAYEQYF.

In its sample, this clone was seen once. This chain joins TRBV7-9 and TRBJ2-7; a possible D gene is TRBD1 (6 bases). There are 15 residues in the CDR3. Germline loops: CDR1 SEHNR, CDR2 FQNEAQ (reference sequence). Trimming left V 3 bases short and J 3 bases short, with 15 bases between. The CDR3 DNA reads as TGTGCCAGCAGCTTCACACAGGGAGTCGTCTACGAGCAGTACTTC. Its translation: CASSFTQGVVYEQYF.

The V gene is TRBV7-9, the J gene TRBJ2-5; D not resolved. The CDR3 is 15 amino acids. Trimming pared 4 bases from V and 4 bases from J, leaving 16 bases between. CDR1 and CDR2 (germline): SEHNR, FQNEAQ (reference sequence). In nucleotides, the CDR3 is TGTGCCAGCAGCTCCTTTCACCTGCCCATAGAGACCCAGTACTTC. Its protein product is CASSSFHLPIETQYF.

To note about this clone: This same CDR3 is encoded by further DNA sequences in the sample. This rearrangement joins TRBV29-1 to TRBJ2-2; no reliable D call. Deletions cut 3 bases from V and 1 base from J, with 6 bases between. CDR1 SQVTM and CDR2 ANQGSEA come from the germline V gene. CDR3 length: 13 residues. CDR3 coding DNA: TGCAGCGTTGAGGGCCGGAACACCGGGGAGCTGTTTTTT. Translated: CSVEGRNTGELFF.

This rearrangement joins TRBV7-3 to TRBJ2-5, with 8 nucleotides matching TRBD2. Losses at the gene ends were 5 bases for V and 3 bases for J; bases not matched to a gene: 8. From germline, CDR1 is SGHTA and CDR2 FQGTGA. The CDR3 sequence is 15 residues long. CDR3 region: CASSLLGSGKETQYF. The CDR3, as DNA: TGTGCCAGCAGCCTCCTTGGTAGCGGGAAAGAGACCCAGTACTTC.

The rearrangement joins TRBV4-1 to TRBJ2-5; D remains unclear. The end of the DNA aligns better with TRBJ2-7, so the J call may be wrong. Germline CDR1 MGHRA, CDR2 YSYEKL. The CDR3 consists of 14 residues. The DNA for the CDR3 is TGCGCCAGCAGCCAAGAAGGTAATGCCTACGAGCAGTACTTC. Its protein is CASSQEGNAYEQYF.

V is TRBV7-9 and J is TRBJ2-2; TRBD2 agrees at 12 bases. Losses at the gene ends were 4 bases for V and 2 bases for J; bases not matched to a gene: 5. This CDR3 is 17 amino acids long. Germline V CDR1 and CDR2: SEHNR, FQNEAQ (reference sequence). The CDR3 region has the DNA TGTGCCAGCAGCTCTGAAGGACTAGCGGGAAACACCGGGGAGCTGTTTTTT. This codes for CASSSEGLAGNTGELFF. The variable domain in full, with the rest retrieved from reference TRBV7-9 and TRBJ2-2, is DTGVSQNPRHKITKRGQNVTFRCDPISEHNRLYWYRQTLGQGPEFLTYFQNEAQLEKSRLLSDRFSAERPKGSFSTLEIQRTEQGDSAMYLCASSSEGLAGNTGELFFGEGSRLTVL.

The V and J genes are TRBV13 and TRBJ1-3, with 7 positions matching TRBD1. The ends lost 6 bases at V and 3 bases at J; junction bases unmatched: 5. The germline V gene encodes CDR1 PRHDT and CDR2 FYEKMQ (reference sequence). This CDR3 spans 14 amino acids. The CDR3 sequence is CASRPDRVGNTIYF. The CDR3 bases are TGTGCCAGCAGGCCTGACAGGGTTGGAAACACCATATATTTT.

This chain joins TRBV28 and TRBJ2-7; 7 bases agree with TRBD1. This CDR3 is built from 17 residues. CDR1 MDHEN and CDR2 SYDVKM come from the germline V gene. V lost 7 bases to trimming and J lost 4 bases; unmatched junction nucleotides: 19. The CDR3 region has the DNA TGTGCCAGCATAGCCTCCGACAGGGCCAAAGACCAATACGAGCAGTACTTC. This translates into CASIASDRAKDQYEQYF.

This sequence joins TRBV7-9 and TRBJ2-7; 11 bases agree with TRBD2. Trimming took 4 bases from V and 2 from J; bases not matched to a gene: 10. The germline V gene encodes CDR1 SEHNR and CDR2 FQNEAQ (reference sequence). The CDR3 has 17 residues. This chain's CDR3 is CASSYGDGLAGTYEQYF. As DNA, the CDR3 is TGTGCCAGCAGCTACGGGGACGGACTAGCGGGCACCTACGAGCAGTACTTC.

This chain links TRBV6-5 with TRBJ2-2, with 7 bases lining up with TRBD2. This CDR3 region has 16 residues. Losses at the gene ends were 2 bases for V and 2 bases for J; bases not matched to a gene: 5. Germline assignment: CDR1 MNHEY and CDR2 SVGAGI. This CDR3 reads CASSYGPTSNTGELFF. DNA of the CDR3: TGTGCCAGCAGTTACGGCCCGACTAGCAACACCGGGGAGCTGTTTTTT.

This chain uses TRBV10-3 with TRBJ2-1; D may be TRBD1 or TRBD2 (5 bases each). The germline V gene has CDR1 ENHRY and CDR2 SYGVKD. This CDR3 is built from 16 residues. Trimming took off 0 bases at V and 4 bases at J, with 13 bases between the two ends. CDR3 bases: TGTGCCATCAGTGAGTCGAAGGGGACCAAATACAATGAGCAGTTCTTC. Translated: CAISESKGTKYNEQFF.